What follows describes a single TCR beta chain. Its antigen is currently unknown. Time point of the sample: 20-29 weeks after completion of therapy. With V trimmed by 3 bases and J by 3 bases, 8 bases remained unmatched. Germline V gene data show CDR1 as GTSNPN and CDR2 as SVGIG (reference sequence). The CDR3 has 15 residues. These data belong to a study of T cell therapy after organ transplantation. Study-level information: About 20% of the ten patients were classed as nonresponders. Long-term post-therapy blood was drawn 20 to 29 weeks after therapy ended.

Study conclusions and caveats: Nonresponders had marked pretherapy clonal expansions and little post-therapy change.

Using immunoSEQ multiplex PCR, the repertoire was profiled, and TCRdb retains in-frame clones only, with some absent. The table lists about 20,000 clones, about four fifths of them singletons. This sequence originates from a human patient who had received a solid organ transplant and had CMV disease. The graft donor may have contributed some T cells. The sequencing used CD8+ T cells from blood, collected after autologous CMV-specific T cell therapy. The chain has TRBV30 and TRBJ2-7, with TRBD1 matching over 10 bases. CDR3 bases: TGTGCCTGGAGCGCGGGACAGGGGATTAACTACGAGCAGTACTTC. Protein product: CAWSAGQGINYEQYF.